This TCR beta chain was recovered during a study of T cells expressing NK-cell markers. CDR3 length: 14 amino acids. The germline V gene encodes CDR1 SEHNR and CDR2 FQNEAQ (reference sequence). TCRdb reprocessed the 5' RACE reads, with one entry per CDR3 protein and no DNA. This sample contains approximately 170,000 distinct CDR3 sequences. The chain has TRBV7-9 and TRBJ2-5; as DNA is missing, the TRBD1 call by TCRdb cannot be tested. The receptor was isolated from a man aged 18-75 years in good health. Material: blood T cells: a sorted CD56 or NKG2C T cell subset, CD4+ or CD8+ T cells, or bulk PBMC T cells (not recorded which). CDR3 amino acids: CASSPVPRQETQYF.